This paragraph covers one TCR beta chain sequence. A single record per CDR3 protein comes from TCRdb applying MiXCR to the RT-PCR reads. The sample holds roughly 230,000 distinct CDR3 sequences; 13% to 15% are singletons and the top ten take around a tenth. This specimen comes from a study of patients and donors after allogeneic stem cell transplantation. The CDR3 consists of 17 residues. Trimming left V 3 bases short and J 0 bases short, with 16 bases between. This clonotype was sampled from a human donor who was either an allogeneic HSCT recipient or a stem cell or donor lymphocyte infusion donor (not recorded which). It is not recorded whose cells these are; they may come from a transplant donor. V and J are TRBV12-3 or TRBV12-4 and TRBJ2-3, with D perhaps TRBD1 or TRBD2 (6 bases each). Material for sequencing was blood, either unsorted or a sorted T cell fraction (not recorded which). CDR3 in amino acids: CASSFRGAGLSTDTQYF. As DNA, the CDR3 is TGTGCCAGCAGTTTTAGGGGGGCGGGGCTAAGCACAGATACGCAGTATTTT.